Sequencing of this T cell receptor beta chain was carried out in a study of blood T cell repertoires in COVID-19 (dated by TCRdb to the early 2020s). For the study in its entirety: Samples from collaborators originated in the United States, Italy and Spain and spanned both the acute and convalescent phases of COVID-19. Deeply sampled blood TCRbeta repertoires from subjects exposed to, actively infected with, or recovered from COVID-19 were included in the dataset. Where HLA class I and class II types were available, the types were taken from metadata supplied by the sample provider, not from assay-based typing. Nearly every sample came with metadata listing a de-identified subject ID, COVID-19 status, age in years and sex. A freely available public database, intended as a resource for researchers studying the immune response to SARS-CoV-2, is where the repertoires were released. Samples came from the ongoing ImmuneRACE study (first 160 participants) plus 1,254 subjects from 6 global collaborators. The prospective study material was composed of cDNA or gDNA derived from T cells, B-cell-depleted T cells, or PBMCs. What the research found in general, with its limitations: How much clinical and demographic metadata was included differed by source and by participant, and the metadata was provided uncurated.

A second Seattle source provided samples from volunteer blood donors who had recovered from COVID-19. Each collaborating institution followed its own protocols to collect whole blood in K2EDTA tubes. Collaborator samples were shipped for TCRbeta analysis as frozen whole blood, isolated PBMCs, or DNA extracted from either sample type. With regard to this clone: Its antigen remains unidentified. Within one base of it there is no much larger clone, and no base qualities were kept.

Relative to germline, V is missing 1 base and J is missing 6 bases, with 10 bases of the junction outside any gene match. Sequences KGHSH (CDR1) and LQKENI (CDR2) are obtained from the germline V gene. Spanning cysteine to phenylalanine, the CDR3 consists of 16 amino acids. Only CDR3 DNA is held: 48 bases, read in frame from base 1. TCRbeta CDR3 regions were amplified from genomic DNA by means of the immunoSEQ Assay, a bias-controlled multiplex PCR. From the authors' description of their analysis: Nucleated cell counts per sample were estimated from amplification of reference gene primers within the assay. To quantify the absolute abundance of each unique TCRbeta CDR3 rearrangement, sequence reads were collapsed and filtered. For each sample, productive Simpson clonality was calculated by taking the square root of Simpson's diversity index across productive rearrangements. Not all clones reach the TCRdb copy of this immuneACCESS table, which keeps in-frame sequences only. Checked studies attribute under half of the gap to unresolved V genes and leave the rest unexplained. V and J calls plus clone size are reproduced from that table; the DNA served to infer D and trimming. The sample table contains hundreds of thousands of clones; only one count was recorded for roughly 86% of them. The ten largest clones capture 7.8% of the sample.

The TCR originated in a woman aged 45-59 years who had recovered from COVID-19. The V gene is TRBV18 and the J gene is TRBJ1-2, and 8 junctional nucleotides match TRBD1. The sample was peripheral blood. For the CDR3, the sequence is CASSPRDRLQMDGYTF. The base sequence is TGTGCCAGCTCACCACGGGACAGGCTCCAGATGGATGGCTACACCTTC.